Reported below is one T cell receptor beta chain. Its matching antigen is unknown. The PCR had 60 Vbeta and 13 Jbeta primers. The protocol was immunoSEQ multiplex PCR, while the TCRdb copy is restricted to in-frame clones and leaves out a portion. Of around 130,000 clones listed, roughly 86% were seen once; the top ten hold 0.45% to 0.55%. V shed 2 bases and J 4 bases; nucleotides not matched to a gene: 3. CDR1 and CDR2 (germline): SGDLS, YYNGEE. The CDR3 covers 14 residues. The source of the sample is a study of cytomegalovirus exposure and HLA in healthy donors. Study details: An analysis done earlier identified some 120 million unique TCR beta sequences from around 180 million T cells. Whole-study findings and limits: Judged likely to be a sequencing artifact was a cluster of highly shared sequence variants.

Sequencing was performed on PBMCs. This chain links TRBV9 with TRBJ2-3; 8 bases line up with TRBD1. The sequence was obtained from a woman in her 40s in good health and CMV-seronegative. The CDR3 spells CASSVDRDPDTQYF. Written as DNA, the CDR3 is TGTGCCAGCAGCGTGGACAGGGACCCAGATACGCAGTATTTT.